This T cell receptor beta chain was identified in a study of response to subunit inactivated influenza vaccine. The ends lost 0 bases at V and 4 bases at J; junction bases unmatched: 5. Germline CDR1 and CDR2: MNHEY and SMNVEV (reference sequence). The CDR3 is made up of 15 amino acids. As concerns this clonotype: The antigen remains undetermined.

Each CDR3 protein gets one entry after TCRdb re-called the RT-PCR reads with MiXCR. The data hold 500,000 to 550,000 distinct CDR3 sequences, with approximately 7.2% observed a single time. The study, taken as a whole, reports: Authors suggested that a seasonal influenza vaccination recruits few new T cells each time.

The TCR originated in a man between 45 and 75 years old who received an inactivated influenza vaccine. V usage is TRBV27 and J usage is TRBJ2-7, with TRBD1 matching over 8 bases. The starting material was PBMCs from blood, obtained around 2 years after vaccination. The CDR3 sequence is CASSLSSQGAYEQYF. CDR3 coding DNA: TGTGCCAGCAGTTTATCGAGTCAGGGGGCTTACGAGCAGTACTTC.